This T cell receptor beta chain was recorded in a study of vaccination and CD4 T cells after COVID-19. Sample treatment: roughly ten-day PBMC culture with coronavirus spike peptide pools or control peptides (ViraFEST assay). The Oncomine TCR Beta short-read assay generated sequence data from the DNA of cultured CD4+ T cells. TCRdb ran MiXCR on the PCR reads and lists one entry per CDR3 protein. Of 15,000 to 20,000 distinct CDR3 sequences in the sample, around 80% are singletons; the top ten hold around 17%. A remark on this clonotype: The antigen remains unidentified.

This TCR came from a human donor who received a COVID-19 vaccine. The sequenced sample was CD4+ T cells from blood, cultured in vitro, obtained after SARS-CoV-2 vaccination.

The CDR3 loop reads CASSLISTEAFF. CDR3 nucleotide sequence: TGTGCCAGCAGCTTGATCAGCACTGAAGCTTTCTTT. This chain joins TRBV5-6 and TRBJ1-1; no clear D. The germline CDR1 and CDR2 sequences are SGHDT and YYEEEE. Deletions cut 1 base from V and 4 bases from J, with 5 bases between. The CDR3 is 12 residues long.